A single sample gave rise to the 24 T cell receptor beta chains below, sequenced in a study of vaccination effects on CD4 cells after COVID-19. Assay used: immunoSEQ multiplex PCR; TCRdb lists only in-frame clones, some missing. Here the sample spans fewer than 85,000 clones, 78% being singletons. The antigens of these receptors remain unknown. Antigen-specific CD4+ T cell clonotypes were called by their expansion after viral peptide-pool culture in ViraFEST. Cultured cells yielded isolated CD4+ T cells after less than 11 days. None of these healthy vaccinees had been infected with SARS-CoV-2 before vaccination. The sequences come from CD4+ T cells from PBMCs cultured with SARS-CoV-2 spike peptides, collected before COVID-19 vaccination. Every receptor here comes from a human donor who received a COVID-19 vaccine.

The chain uses TRBV14 and TRBJ2-3; 10 bases fit TRBD2. Germline V gene data show CDR1 as SGHDN and CDR2 as FVKESK. The V segment lost 4 bases and the J segment 6 bases; nucleotides outside the gene matches: 7. This CDR3 is built from 15 residues. CDR3 in DNA: TGTGCCAGCAGCCTCCAAGCGGGGGGGCCGGATACGCAGTATTTT. Residues: CASSLQAGGPDTQYF.

This rearrangement joins TRBV5-1 to TRBJ2-2, with 7 bases matching TRBD1. V lost 4 bases and J lost 4; bases outside the gene matches: 10. The CDR3 runs 16 residues. Per germline, CDR1 SGHRS and CDR2 YFSETQ. The DNA of the CDR3 is TGCGCCAGCAGCCATAGACAGGGTTCGAGCACCGGGGAGCTGTTTTTT. This sequence encodes CASSHRQGSSTGELFF.

This chain uses TRBV12-3 or TRBV12-4 with TRBJ1-5; D remains unclear. V shed 8 bases and J shed 3 bases, with 11 bases lying between them. The length of the CDR3 is 13 residues. The CDR3, as DNA: TGTGCCAGCGCATCAAGGAACAATCAGCCCCAGCATTTT. Protein: CASASRNNQPQHF.

The chain couples TRBV30 to TRBJ1-3; D is perhaps TRBD1 (6 bases). Looked up from germline, CDR1 is GTSNPN and CDR2 is SVGIG (reference sequence). V was shortened by 2 bases and J by 4 bases, with 9 bases between the two germline ends. The CDR3 runs 13 residues. The CDR3, as DNA: TGTGCCTGGAGTATCGGACAGGGAAACACCATATATTTT. As protein: CAWSIGQGNTIYF.

V is TRBV2 and J is TRBJ1-5, with 9 bases lining up with TRBD1. The V gene's germline CDR1 is SNHLY and CDR2 FYNNEI. The ends lost 3 bases at V and 1 base at J; junction bases unmatched: 4. This CDR3 is built from 16 residues. The CDR3 DNA reads TGTGCCAGCAGTGAGCGGACAGGGGTGAGCAATCAGCCCCAGCATTTT. It specifies CASSERTGVSNQPQHF. Together with reference TRBV2 and TRBJ1-5, the CDR3 gives the full variable domain: EPEVTQTPSHQVTQMGQEVILRCVPISNHLYFYWYRQILGQKVEFLVSFYNNEISEKSEIFDDQFSVERPDGSNFTLKIRSTKLEDSAMYFCASSERTGVSNQPQHFGDGTRLSIL.

The CDR3 coding sequence is TGTGCCAGCACCCGGGACACCTACAATGAGCAGTTCTTC. It translates to CASTRDTYNEQFF. V usage is TRBV28 and J usage is TRBJ2-1; D is possibly TRBD1 (6 bases). The CDR3 has 13 amino acids. Trimming removed 7 bases at V and 2 bases at J, with 9 bases between. Looked up from germline, CDR1 is MDHEN and CDR2 is SYDVKM.

CDR3 loop: CASSADSNQPQHF. CDR3 coding DNA: TGCGCCAGCAGCGCTGATAGCAATCAGCCCCAGCATTTT. V and J are TRBV5-1 and TRBJ1-5; D is uncertain. V lost 4 bases and J 0 bases, leaving 5 bases between the germline ends. This CDR3 comprises 13 residues. The V gene's germline CDR1 is SGHRS and CDR2 YFSETQ.

This clone was recorded only once. The J gene is TRBJ2-3, the V gene TRBV15; 11 nucleotides match TRBD2. Germline assignment: CDR1 LNHNV and CDR2 YYDKDF (reference sequence). This CDR3 is built from 19 residues. The ends lost 0 bases at V and 7 bases at J; junction bases unmatched: 15. CDR3 nucleotides: TGTGCCACCAGCAGAGATGGGACTAGCGGAACCTCGCGAGGTCATACGCAGTATTTT. This sequence encodes CATSRDGTSGTSRGHTQYF.

The genes are TRBV5-1 and TRBJ2-5, with 7 positions matching TRBD1. After removal of 3 bases from V and 4 bases from J, the junction contained 3 bases not matched to a gene. This CDR3 has 13 residues. Germline V gene sequence: CDR1 SGHRS, CDR2 YFSETQ. CDR3 amino acids: CASSSGQPETQYF. The CDR3 region has the DNA TGCGCCAGCAGCTCGGGACAGCCAGAGACCCAGTACTTC.

V and J are TRBV6-5 and TRBJ1-5, with D tentatively TRBD1 (6 bases). CDR1 and CDR2 from the germline V gene are MNHEY and SVGAGI. The ends were cut back, 6 bases at V and 3 bases at J, with 12 bases in the middle. The CDR3 loop spans 14 amino acids. CDR3 region: CASSLTGYNQPQHF. The CDR3 DNA reads TGTGCCAGCAGCTTGACAGGTTACAATCAGCCCCAGCATTTT.

The rearrangement joins TRBV2 to TRBJ1-4; TRBD1 aligns across 7 bases. The germline gives CDR1 SNHLY, CDR2 FYNNEI. The CDR3 contains 13 residues. With 7 bases clipped from V and 8 bases from J, the junction kept 7 bases outside the gene matches. The CDR3 spells CASTGTDPEKLFF. The CDR3, as DNA: TGTGCCAGCACCGGGACAGATCCGGAAAAACTGTTTTTT.

This clone was observed a handful of times. The CDR3 region is CASIDRGYGYTF. The CDR3, as DNA: TGTGCCAGTATCGACAGGGGATATGGCTACACCTTC. This chain connects TRBV19 to TRBJ1-2, with 8 bases lining up with TRBD1. This CDR3 comprises 12 residues. Looked up from germline, CDR1 is LNHDA and CDR2 is SQIVND (reference sequence). The V gene end was trimmed by 7 bases and the J gene end by 5 bases; junction bases not matched to a gene: 3.

CDR3 nucleotide sequence: TGTGCCAGCAGCTTAGCGACGGCAGGTAGTAGCAATCAGCCCCAGCATTTT. Amino acids: CASSLATAGSSNQPQHF. The V and J genes are TRBV7-9 and TRBJ1-5; D is unresolved. Germline V gene lookup returns CDR1 SEHNR and CDR2 FQNEAQ (reference sequence). CDR3 length equals 17 residues. The V and J ends lost 0 bases and 0 bases respectively, with 12 bases between them.

The J gene is TRBJ1-1, the V gene TRBV29-1, with no clear D. CDR3 size: 11 residues. Germline V gene data show CDR1 as SQVTM and CDR2 as ANQGSEA. Deletions cut 5 bases from V and 3 bases from J, with 7 bases between. CDR3: CSVSEDTEAFF. The CDR3 coding sequence is TGCAGCGTTTCAGAGGACACTGAAGCTTTCTTT.

The rearrangement uses TRBV7-8 and TRBJ1-2, with unresolved D. Germline-derived CDR1 and CDR2 are SGHVS and FQNEAQ. The ends were cut back, 4 bases at V and 5 bases at J, with 23 bases in the middle. The CDR3 runs to 17 residues. CDR3 in amino acids: CASSSRSSRDMGYGYTF. The CDR3 region has the DNA TGTGCCAGCAGCTCAAGATCATCGAGGGATATGGGGTATGGCTACACCTTC. The variable domain in full, with the rest retrieved from reference TRBV7-8 and TRBJ1-2, is GAGVSQSPRYKVAKRGQDVALRCDPISGHVSLFWYQQALGQGPEFLTYFQNEAQLDKSGLPSDRFFAERPEGSVSTLKIQRTQQEDSAVYLCASSSRSSRDMGYGYTFGSGTRLTVV.

This clone is large (0.1 to 1%) within its sample. The rearrangement joins TRBV4-3 to TRBJ2-6; D not resolved. The V and J ends lost 4 bases and 4 bases respectively, with 8 bases between them. The CDR3 runs 14 residues. Germline V gives CDR1 LGHNA, CDR2 YSLEER. The CDR3 DNA sequence: TGCGCCAGCAGCCCAGCAGTAGGGGCCAACGTCCTGACTTTC. It specifies CASSPAVGANVLTF.

Written as DNA, the CDR3 is TGTGCCAGCAGTTACGGCAGCACTAACTATGGCTACACCTTC. Its translation: CASSYGSTNYGYTF. This sequence joins TRBV6-6 and TRBJ1-2, with D unresolved. Deletions cut 2 bases from V and 0 bases from J, with 7 bases between. This CDR3 is 14 amino acids long. Germline V CDR1 and CDR2: MNHNY, SVGAGI (reference sequence).

The genes are TRBV6-6 and TRBJ1-2; unclear D gene. In germline, CDR1 is MNHNY, CDR2 SVGAGI (reference sequence). Trimming took 8 bases from V and 4 from J, leaving 14 bases between them. This CDR3 has 13 residues. CDR3 bases: TGTGCCAGCGCTCAACGGGGAGCCTATGGCTACACCTTC. It codes for CASAQRGAYGYTF.

This chain uses TRBV30 with TRBJ2-3; no reliable D call. The germline V gene has CDR1 GTSNPN and CDR2 SVGIG (reference sequence). The V end lost 0 bases, the J end lost 5 bases, and 9 bases lay between the germline ends. This CDR3 region has 13 residues. The CDR3 coding sequence is TGTGCCTGGAGTGTAGGTGTGATAGATACGCAGTATTTT. Encoded protein: CAWSVGVIDTQYF.

This sequence joins TRBV18 and TRBJ2-5; weak D call: TRBD2 (6 bases). CDR3 length equals 14 residues. Per germline, CDR1 KGHSH and CDR2 LQKENI. Trimming removed 2 bases at V and 4 bases at J, with 11 bases between. Here the CDR3 reads CASSPLAGPETQYF. The CDR3 DNA sequence: TGTGCCAGCTCACCATTGGCGGGGCCAGAGACCCAGTACTTC.

The V and J genes are TRBV6-5 and TRBJ1-2; D remains unclear. The germline V gene has CDR1 MNHEY and CDR2 SVGAGI. CDR3 length: 12 amino acids. Trimming shortened V by 2 bases and J by 2 bases, and 3 bases separated the two germline ends. DNA for the CDR3: TGTGCCAGCAGTTACCGGAACTATGGCTACACCTTC. Encoded protein: CASSYRNYGYTF.

V usage is TRBV18 and J usage is TRBJ1-2, with D possibly TRBD1 on 5 matching bases. The CDR3 has 13 amino acids. Per germline, CDR1 KGHSH and CDR2 LQKENI. Trimming took 2 bases from V and 10 from J, leaving 14 bases between them. CDR3 in amino acids: CASSPTREGDYTF. CDR3 in DNA: TGTGCCAGCTCACCAACCAGGGAAGGAGACTACACCTTC.

The rearrangement joins TRBV9 to TRBJ1-2, with D possibly matching TRBD1 (5 bases). Germline-derived CDR1 and CDR2 are SGDLS and YYNGEE. V gave up 4 bases and J gave up 8 bases, with 12 bases separating them. The CDR3 length is 12 residues. The CDR3 sequence is CASSPPGFGYTF. As DNA, the CDR3 is TGTGCCAGCAGCCCCCCAGGGTTCGGCTACACCTTC.

This clone was recorded only once. The V call is TRBV11-2, the J call TRBJ2-7, with 8 bases identical to TRBD1. The ends lost 0 bases at V and 6 bases at J; junction bases unmatched: 13. From germline, CDR1 is SGHAT and CDR2 FQNNGV. CDR3 length: 17 amino acids. The CDR3 DNA follows: TGTGCCAGCAGCTTAGATGTTCTTAGACAGGGGTTTAGCGAGCAGTACGTC. Residues: CASSLDVLRQGFSEQYV.